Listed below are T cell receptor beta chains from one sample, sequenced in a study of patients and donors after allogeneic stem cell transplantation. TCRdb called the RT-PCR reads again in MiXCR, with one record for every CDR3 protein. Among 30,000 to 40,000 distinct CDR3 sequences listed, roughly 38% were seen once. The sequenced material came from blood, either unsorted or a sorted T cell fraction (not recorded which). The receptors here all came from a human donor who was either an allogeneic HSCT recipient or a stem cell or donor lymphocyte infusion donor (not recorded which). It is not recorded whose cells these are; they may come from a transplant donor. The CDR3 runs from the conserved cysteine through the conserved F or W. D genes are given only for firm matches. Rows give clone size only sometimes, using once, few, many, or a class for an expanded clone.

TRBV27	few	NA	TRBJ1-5	TGTGCCAGCAGTTTAGGACCGGCCAGCAATCAGCCCCAGCATTTT	CASSLGPASNQPQHF
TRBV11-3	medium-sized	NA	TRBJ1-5	TGTGCCAGCAGCTTGGGCGGGGGCTGCTCCGATCAGCCCCAGCATTTT	CASSLGGGCSDQPQHF
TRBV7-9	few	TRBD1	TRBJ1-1	TGTGCCAGCAGCGCCCCGACAGGGCCTTTGGGTAGCACTGAAGCTTTCTTT	CASSAPTGPLGSTEAFF
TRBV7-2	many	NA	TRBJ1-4	TGTGCCAGCAGCCACCCCATAGACGGTGTTGAAAAACTGTTTTTT	CASSHPIDGVEKLFF
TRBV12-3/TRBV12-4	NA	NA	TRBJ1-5	TGTGCCAGCAGTTCTGCAGGGGTGCATCAGCCCCAGCATTTT	CASSSAGVHQPQHF
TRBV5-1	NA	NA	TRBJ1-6	TGCGCCAGCAGCTTGGTTCCCGGGGTAGCTAATTCACCCCTCCACTTT	CASSLVPGVANSPLHF
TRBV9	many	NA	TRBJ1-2	TGTGCCAGCAGCGTAGCCGCGACTGGTAACTATGGCTACACCTTC	CASSVAATGNYGYTF
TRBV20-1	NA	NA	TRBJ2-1	TGCAGTGCTAGGAGTTCCGTAGTTGACTACAATGAGCAGTTCTTC	CSARSSVVDYNEQFF
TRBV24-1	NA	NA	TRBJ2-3	TGTGCCACCATGAGCAGCACAGATACGCAGTATTTT	CATMSSTDTQYF
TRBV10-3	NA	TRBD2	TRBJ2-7	TGTGCCATCAGTGAGTCCCGGACTAGCGGCTCCTACGAGCAGTACTTC	CAISESRTSGSYEQYF
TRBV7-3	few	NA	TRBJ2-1	TGTGCCAGCAGCTTGGCGGGAACCTACAATGAGCAGTTCTTC	CASSLAGTYNEQFF
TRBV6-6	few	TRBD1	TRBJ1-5	TGTGCCAGCAGTAATACAGGGGTCCAGCCCCAGCATTTT	CASSNTGVQPQHF
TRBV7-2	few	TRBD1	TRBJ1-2	TGTGTCTTAGAGGGGACAGGGGGCCCCTCAGACTATGGCTACACCTTC	CVLEGTGGPSDYGYTF
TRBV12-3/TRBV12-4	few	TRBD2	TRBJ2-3	TGTGCCACCACTGTAGCGGGGGGAGGAACGCAGTATTTT	CATTVAGGGTQYF
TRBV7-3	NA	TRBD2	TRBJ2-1	TGTGCCAGCAGCCTTCTAGCGGAACCCTACAATGAGCAGTTCTTC	CASSLLAEPYNEQFF
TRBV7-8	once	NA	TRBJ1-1	TGTGCCAGCAGCCGCCCCGCAGGGCTCCTCACTGGGGCTTTCTTT	CASSRPAGLLTGAFF
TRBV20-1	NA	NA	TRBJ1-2	TGCAGTGCTAGAATGGTCGCTCGGGAGATCTATGGCTACACCTTC	CSARMVAREIYGYTF
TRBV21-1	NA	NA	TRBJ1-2	TGTGCCAGCAGCAAAGGTGTAGGGACGGGTGGCTACACCTTC	CASSKGVGTGGYTF
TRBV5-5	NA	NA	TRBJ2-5	TGTGCCAGCAGCTTGTTTGCGGGGAAAGAGACCCAGTACTTC	CASSLFAGKETQYF
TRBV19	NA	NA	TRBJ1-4	TGTGCCAGTAGTATAGGGGGGAGGAGTGAAAAACTGTTTTTT	CASSIGGRSEKLFF
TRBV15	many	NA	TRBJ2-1	TGTGCCACCAGCGTCGGGACTGACACCTACAATGAGCAGTTCTTC	CATSVGTDTYNEQFF
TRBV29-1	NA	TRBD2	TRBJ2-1	TGCAGCGCCCAAACGGGGGGAAGCTCCTACAATGAGCAGTTCTTC	CSAQTGGSSYNEQFF
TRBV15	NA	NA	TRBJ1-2	TGTGCCACCAGCAGAGTCGGGGGGGCCTATGGCTACACCTTC	CATSRVGGAYGYTF
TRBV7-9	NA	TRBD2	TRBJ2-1	TGTGCCAGCAGCTTGGTAGCGGGAGAGTCCTACAATGAGCAGTTCTTC	CASSLVAGESYNEQFF
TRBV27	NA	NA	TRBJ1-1	TGTGCCAGCAGTTCCCAGGCAGGGTTGAGCACTGAAGCTTTCTTT	CASSSQAGLSTEAFF
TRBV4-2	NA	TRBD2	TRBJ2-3	TGTGCCAGCAGCCAAGAGCTGACTAGCGGGGGGGCGGCGAGCACAGATACGCAGTATTTT	CASSQELTSGGAASTDTQYF
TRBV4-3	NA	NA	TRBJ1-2	TGCGCCAGCAGCCAAGAGGAGGGACTATCGGAGGGCTACACCTTC	CASSQEEGLSEGYTF
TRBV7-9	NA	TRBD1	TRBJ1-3	TGTGCCAGCAGCCGAGGGACAGGGGGAAACACCATATATTTT	CASSRGTGGNTIYF
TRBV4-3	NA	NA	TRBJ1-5	TGCGCCAGCAGCCAAGGATCCGGCAGAGATAGCAATCAGCCCCAGCATTTT	CASSQGSGRDSNQPQHF